This TCR beta chain was identified during a study of beta chain features in type 1 diabetes (dated by TCRdb to 2016 to 2018). Background for the entire study: Patients and healthy donors did not differ in mean age, gender distribution, total cell number or subset yield. Whereas all 30 or so donors provided naive and central memory subsets, regulatory and stem cell-like memory subsets were isolated from just 8 patients and roughly eight healthy donors. In the study, recently diagnosed type 1 diabetes patients and matched healthy donors were compared on the TCRB repertoires of their sorted circulating CD4+ T cell subsets. A total of some 100,000,000 sorted cells were examined across all samples, and a strong correlation was observed between cell number per subset and RNA yield.

From each donor, a single peripheral blood sample of about 100 mL on average was drawn into heparinised tubes. A BD FACSAria II was used to sort naive, central memory, regulatory and stem cell-like memory CD4+ T cells with a panel that included CD45RO, CCR7, CD25, CD127, CD95 and CD27. Purity was above 98% for every sorted population. PBMCs were separated immediately by Lymphoprep density gradient centrifugation and were stained directly, without being cultured. Samples were stained and sorted in pairs, with one healthy donor and one patient per experiment, so that batch effects were minimized. The entire isolated RNA was reverse transcribed using the High Capacity cDNA Reverse Transcription Kit, and thus expressed TCRB transcripts were sequenced. Deep immunoSEQ sequencing was applied to naive, central memory and regulatory T cell samples, giving an average of around 3.4 million total reads per sample. After sorted cells were lysed in RLT buffer, RNA was extracted with DNase-treated RNeasy Micro or Mini kits, with the choice depending on cell number. To prevent cross-contamination, each cell subset was processed individually, whereas patient and healthy donor samples were processed jointly. TCRB sequences were amplified from cDNA with the immunoSEQ multiplex PCR, producing 87-bp fragments spanning the CDR3 region. Amplicons were sequenced on the Illumina HiSeq platform. The paper's data handling went like this. Synthetic template baselines were used to correct PCR bias computationally, reads within Hamming distance 2 were collapsed together, and singletons that could not be merged were discarded. By aligning reads against IMGT, V, D and J genes, CDR3 length, and insertions or deletions at six rearrangement sites were assigned. Within each subset, clonotype counts were normalized to the number of sorted cells before true diversity and Gini coefficients were calculated with the tcR R package. The overlap coefficient, calculated on TCRB nucleotide sequences, was used to measure repertoire sharing. The source is immuneACCESS, and TCRdb retained only in-frame sequences with V and J called. Part of the clones is not carried over; for the studies checked, unresolved V genes explain less than half of this, and the remainder is unexplained. D and trimming come from the DNA, and the V and J calls and clone size come from that table. Across this sample there are hundreds of thousands of clones, with over 7% seen only once. The top ten constitute 0.95% to 1.1% of the sample.

Concerning this clone: No cognate antigen has been identified for it. No much larger clonotype is one base removed from it; base qualities were not supplied.

Study-wide conclusions, independent of this receptor: At VDJ recombination sites, type 1 diabetes patients had fewer insertions and more deleted nucleotides, which implies abnormalities in thymic rearrangement. The naive, central memory and regulatory TCRB repertoires appeared to resemble one another more closely among patients than among healthy donors. Because small numbers of individuals were included in the HLA sub-analyses, any influence of HLA type on TCRB rearrangement was left unresolved. Because cDNA rather than genomic DNA was sequenced, highly expressing activated cells could have been over-represented, although no difference in activation and CD3 levels was found between groups. PCR may preferentially amplify shorter templates, but because patient and control samples were amplified and corrected together, any resulting skew would affect both groups equally. In all four CD4+ subsets, TCRB CDR3 length was moderately but significantly shorter in type 1 diabetes patients.

V is pared back by 5 bases and J by 2 bases, with 6 bases lying between the germline termini. Per the germline V gene (reference sequence), DFQATT is the CDR1 and SNEGSKA is the CDR2. The CDR3 goes from the cysteine to the phenylalanine over 11 residues. Just CDR3 DNA is preserved here, 33 bases in frame from base 1. The source material was central memory CD4+ T cells from blood. The sequence joins TRBV20-1 to TRBJ1-2; no D gene call is confident. This receptor was obtained from a man aged 30 to 45 with type 1 diabetes. The nucleotide sequence is given as TGCAGTGCTCCTGAGAACTATGGCTACACCTTC. This codes for CSAPENYGYTF.